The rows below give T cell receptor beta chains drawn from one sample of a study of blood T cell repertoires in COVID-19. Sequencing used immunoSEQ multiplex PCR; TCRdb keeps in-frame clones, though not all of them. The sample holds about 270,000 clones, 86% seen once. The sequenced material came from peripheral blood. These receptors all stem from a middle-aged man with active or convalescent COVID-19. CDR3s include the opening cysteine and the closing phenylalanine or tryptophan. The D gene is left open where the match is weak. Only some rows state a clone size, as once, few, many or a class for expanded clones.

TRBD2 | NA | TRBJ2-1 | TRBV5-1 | TGCGCCAGCCGTCGTCCTAGCGGGGGCTCTGACAATGAGCAGTTCTTC | CASRRPSGGSDNEQFF
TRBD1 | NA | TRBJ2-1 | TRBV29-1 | TGCAGCGTTGGGGTGGGGACAGGTTACAATGAGCAGTTCTTC | CSVGVGTGYNEQFF
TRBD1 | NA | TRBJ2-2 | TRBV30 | TGTGCCTGGAGTACCGGGACAGCGAACACCGGGGAGCTGTTTTTT | CAWSTGTANTGELFF
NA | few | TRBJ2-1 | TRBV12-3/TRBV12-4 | TGTGCCAGCAGTTTAATCGATGAGCAGTTCTTC | CASSLIDEQFF
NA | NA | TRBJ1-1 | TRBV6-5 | TGTGCCAGCAGCCGGGGGGGTAGGGCTTTCTTT | CASSRGGRAFF
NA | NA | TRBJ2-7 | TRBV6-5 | TGTGCCAGCAGTTACTCGTTGTACGGCTCCTACGAGCAGTACTTC | CASSYSLYGSYEQYF
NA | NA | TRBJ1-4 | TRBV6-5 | TGTGCCACAAGGGGGTCCAGGGACGAAAAACTGTTTTTT | CATRGSRDEKLFF
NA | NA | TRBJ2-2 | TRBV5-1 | TGCGCCAGCAGCCAACGGGGTAAGGCCGGGGAGCTGTTTTTT | CASSQRGKAGELFF
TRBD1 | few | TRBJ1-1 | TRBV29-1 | TGCAGCGTTCTGGGCGCAGGGGGTTCTGAAGCTTTCTTT | CSVLGAGGSEAFF
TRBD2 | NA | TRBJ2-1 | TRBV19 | TGTGCCAGTAGTATAAGCAGCGGGGGAAGAGATGAGCAGTTCTTC | CASSISSGGRDEQFF
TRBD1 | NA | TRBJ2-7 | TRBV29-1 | TGCAGCGCTAGCCACCGGGACAGGGTCCACGAGCAGTACTTC | CSASHRDRVHEQYF
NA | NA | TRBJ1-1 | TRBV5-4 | TGTGCCAGCAGCCCACCCGGGGGTGTCAGAGAAGAAGCTTTCTTT | CASSPPGGVREEAFF
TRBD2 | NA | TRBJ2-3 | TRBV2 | TGTGCCAGCAGTGAAGCGCGAGCGGGAGGGACGCAGTATTTT | CASSEARAGGTQYF
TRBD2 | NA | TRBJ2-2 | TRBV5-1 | TGCGCCAGCAGCTTTCTAGCGGTAGCGGACACCGGGGAGCTGTTTTTT | CASSFLAVADTGELFF
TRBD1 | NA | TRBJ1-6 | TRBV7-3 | TGTGCCAGCAGCGCCCAGGGGGCCCAGAATTCACCCCTCCACTTT | CASSAQGAQNSPLHF
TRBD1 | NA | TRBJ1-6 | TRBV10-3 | TGTGCCATCAGGGGGACAGAAGATTCACCCCTCCACTTT | CAIRGTEDSPLHF
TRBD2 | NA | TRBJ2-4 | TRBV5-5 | TGTGCCAGCAGCTTGATAGCGGGGGGGCGTAGGGTTCAGTACTTC | CASSLIAGGRRVQYF
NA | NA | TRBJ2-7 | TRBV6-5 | TGTGCCAGCATTGGGGCTCCGAGCGAGCAGTACTTC | CASIGAPSEQYF
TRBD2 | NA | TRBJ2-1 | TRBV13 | TGTGCCAGCAGCTTAGATGGGGCGGGAGGGTTTAGTGAGCAGTTCTTC | CASSLDGAGGFSEQFF
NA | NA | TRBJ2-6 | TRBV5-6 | TGTGCCAGCAGCCCGACAGGTGAACCTGGGGCCAACGTCCTGACTTTC | CASSPTGEPGANVLTF
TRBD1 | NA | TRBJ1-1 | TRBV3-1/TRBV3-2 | TGTGCCAGCGGCTACCCCTTAGACAGGGCCACTGAAGCTTTCTTT | CASGYPLDRATEAFF
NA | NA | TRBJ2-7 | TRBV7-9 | TGTGCCAGCACCGAAGGGATCCAGGCTTCCTACGAGCAGTACTTC | CASTEGIQASYEQYF
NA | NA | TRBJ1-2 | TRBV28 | TGTGCCAGCGGTGGGGGGGGCCATTATGGCTACACCTTC | CASGGGGHYGYTF
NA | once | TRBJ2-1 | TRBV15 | TGTGCCACCAGCAGAGAGGGGGGACGGAGCCTCCATGAGCAGTTCTTC | CATSREGGRSLHEQFF
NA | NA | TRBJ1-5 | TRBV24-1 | TGTGCCACCAGTGATTTCTTTTGCGGGCAGCCTAGCAATCAGCCCCAGCATTTT | CATSDFFCGQPSNQPQHF
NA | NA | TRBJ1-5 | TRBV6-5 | TGTGCCAGCAGTAAACTAGGTCAGCCCCAGCATTTT | CASSKLGQPQHF
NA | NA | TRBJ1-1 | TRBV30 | TGTGCCTGGAGTCCTAACTTGAACACTGAAGCTTTCTTT | CAWSPNLNTEAFF
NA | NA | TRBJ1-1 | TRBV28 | TGTGCCAGCAGTTTATTCGGGGGAGAGAACACTGAAGCTTTCTTT | CASSLFGGENTEAFF
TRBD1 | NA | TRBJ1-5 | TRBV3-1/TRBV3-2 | TGTGCCAGCAGCTACAGGGGGGGGAATCAGCCCCAGCATTTT | CASSYRGGNQPQHF
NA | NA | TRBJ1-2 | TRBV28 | TGTGCCAGCAGTTTAACAGGTGTAGTAGGCTATGGCTACACCTTC | CASSLTGVVGYGYTF
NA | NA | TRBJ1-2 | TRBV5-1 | TGCGCCAGCAGCTCCCCGTGGGGGGGTGAGAATGGCTACACCTTC | CASSSPWGGENGYTF
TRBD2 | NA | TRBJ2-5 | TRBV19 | TGTGCCAGTAGTATAGACGTTGGCCGGGGGGGGGAGACCCAGTACTTC | CASSIDVGRGGETQYF
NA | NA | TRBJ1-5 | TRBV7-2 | TGTGCCAGCAGCTCCACCCCGGGAACGAAACCGGGCAATCAGCCCCAGCATTTT | CASSSTPGTKPGNQPQHF
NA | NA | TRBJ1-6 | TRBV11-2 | TGTGCCAGCAGCCTGGTAGTTAATGGTAATTCACCCCTCCACTTT | CASSLVVNGNSPLHF
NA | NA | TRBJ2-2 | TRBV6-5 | TGTGCCACCGGCTCGTTGGCGGACACCGGGGAGCTGTTTTTT | CATGSLADTGELFF
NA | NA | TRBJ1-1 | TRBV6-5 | TGTGCCAGCAGTTACTCTTACGCAGGGCCGAACACTGAAGCTTTCTTT | CASSYSYAGPNTEAFF
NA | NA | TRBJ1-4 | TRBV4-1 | TGCGCCAGCAGCCAAGATCGAGCGGCGACGCTTAATGAAAAACTGTTTTTT | CASSQDRAATLNEKLFF
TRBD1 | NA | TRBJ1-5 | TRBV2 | TGTGCCAGCAGATTGACAGGGGCTCTTCAGCCCCAGCATTTT | CASRLTGALQPQHF
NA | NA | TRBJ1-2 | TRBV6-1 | TGTGCCAGCAGTGAAGAAGGCAGGGTTAACTATGGCTACACCTTC | CASSEEGRVNYGYTF
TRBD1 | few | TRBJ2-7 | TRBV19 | TGTGCCAGTACCCAAGGGACAGGTTCCTACGAGCAGTACTTC | CASTQGTGSYEQYF
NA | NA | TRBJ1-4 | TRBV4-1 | TGCGCCAGCAGCCCCCGGGAAGGGCAAAATGAAAAACTGTTTTTT | CASSPREGQNEKLFF
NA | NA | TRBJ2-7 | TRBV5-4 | TGTGCCAGCAGCTCCCCCGGAGCCAGGGTAGGTGCCTACGAGCAGTACTTC | CASSSPGARVGAYEQYF
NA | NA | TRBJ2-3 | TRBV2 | TGTGCCAGCAGTAGGACAGAAAGCACAGATACGCAGTATTTT | CASSRTESTDTQYF
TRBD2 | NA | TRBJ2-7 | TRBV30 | TGTGCCTGGGGAGGACTAGCCGATTACGAGCAGTACTTC | CAWGGLADYEQYF
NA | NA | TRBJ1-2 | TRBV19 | TGTGCCAGTAGTCCGGGACTTAACTATGGCTACACCTTC | CASSPGLNYGYTF
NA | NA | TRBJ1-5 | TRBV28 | TGTGCCAGCAGTTCGCCAGGCAATCAGCCCCAGCATTTT | CASSSPGNQPQHF
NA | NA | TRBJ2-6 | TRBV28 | TGTGCCAGCCGTCTCGGGGCCAACGTCCTGACTTTC | CASRLGANVLTF
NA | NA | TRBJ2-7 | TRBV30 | TGTGCCTGGAGTGTCACAGGTTCGGAGCAGTACTTC | CAWSVTGSEQYF
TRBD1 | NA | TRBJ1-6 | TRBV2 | TGTGCCAGCAGTACGACAGGGGGTAGGAGCTCCTATAATTCACCCCTCCACTTT | CASSTTGGRSSYNSPLHF
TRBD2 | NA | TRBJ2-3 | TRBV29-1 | TGCAGCGTGGGACTAGCGGCTAGCACAGATACGCAGTATTTT | CSVGLAASTDTQYF
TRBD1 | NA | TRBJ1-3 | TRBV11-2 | TGTGCCAGCAGTTTACCCGGGACAGGGGACAGAAACACCATATATTTT | CASSLPGTGDRNTIYF
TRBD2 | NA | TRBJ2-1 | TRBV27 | TGTGCCAGCACCTCAGCGGGAGGGGATTACAATGAGCAGTTCTTC | CASTSAGGDYNEQFF
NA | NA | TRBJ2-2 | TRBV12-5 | TGTGCTAGTGGCAAGGACAGTCTCACCGGGGAGCTGTTTTTT | CASGKDSLTGELFF
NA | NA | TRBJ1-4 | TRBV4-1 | TGCGCCAGCAGCCATGACACAGGGAACCATGAAAAACTGTTTTTT | CASSHDTGNHEKLFF
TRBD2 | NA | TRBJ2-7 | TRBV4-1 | TGCGCCAGCAGCCCATTCCTAGCGGGAGGGTACGAGCAGTACTTC | CASSPFLAGGYEQYF
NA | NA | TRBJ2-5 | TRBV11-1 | TGTGCCAGCAGCTTGGGAGGGGGGCCACGGGAGACCCAGTACTTC | CASSLGGGPRETQYF
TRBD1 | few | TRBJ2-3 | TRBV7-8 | TGTGCCAGCAGGAGGGGGACAGTTAGCACAGATACGCAGTATTTT | CASRRGTVSTDTQYF